This T cell receptor beta chain was identified during a study of CD8+CD57+ T cells in acquired aplastic anemia. Study background: Quantities of DNA derived from sorted CD4+ and CD8+ cells averaged around 3 ug. As sequenced from healthy donors, CD4+ cells averaged roughly 11 million reads. General study findings and limits: Significant differences in CD8+ Simpson's diversity were not observed between patients and controls. Shared by patients and controls, 25 to 30 CD8+ CDR3s were abundant in patients.

Genomic DNA constituted the template upon which TCR beta VDJ and CDR3 profiling was performed. TCRdb recomputed calls from the reads with MiXCR, one row per CDR3 protein. The table lists about 160,000 distinct CDR3 sequences, approximately 40% of them singletons. This CDR3 has 16 residues. Germline CDR1 and CDR2: DFQATT and SNEGSKA (reference sequence). Trimming removed 0 bases at V and 0 bases at J, with 14 bases between. This clonotype was recorded many times. Its antigen is unidentified. This sequence originates from a human donor in good health. The J gene is TRBJ1-2, the V gene TRBV20-1; D is ambiguous. The sequenced material came from sorted CD4+, CD8+, or CD8+CD57+ T cells (not recorded which) from PBMCs. The CDR3: CSARDGRLGTNYGYTF. The CDR3 nucleotides are TGCAGTGCTAGAGATGGGCGACTGGGAACTAACTATGGCTACACCTTC.